This entry is about one TCR beta chain. This specimen belongs to a study of blood T cell repertoires in COVID-19. About the study: Samples came from the United States, Italy and Spain, spanning acute and convalescent COVID-19. PBMCs, B-cell-depleted T cells, or T cells were the source of the cDNA or gDNA that made up the material.

Original processing notes: Counts of nucleated cells, estimated from reference gene primer amplification, were obtained. This table comes from immunoSEQ multiplex PCR, and its TCRdb copy is limited to in-frame clones, with some not included. That table gives V, J and clone size, and the DNA gave D and trimming. The repertoire holds about 210,000 clones, with 80% to 90% as singletons. The TCR was taken from a woman aged 40 to 50 with active or convalescent COVID-19. The sequenced sample consisted of peripheral blood.

This chain's CDR3 is CASSLAPGFDYGYTF. For the CDR3, the DNA is TGTGCCAGCAGCTTAGCCCCAGGGTTTGACTATGGCTACACCTTC. The V gene is TRBV7-2, the J gene TRBJ1-2; perhaps TRBD1 as D (5 bases). Germline V gives CDR1 SGHTA, CDR2 FQGNSA. With 0 bases removed from V and 3 bases from J, the gap between germline ends came to 11 bases. This CDR3 has 15 amino acids.